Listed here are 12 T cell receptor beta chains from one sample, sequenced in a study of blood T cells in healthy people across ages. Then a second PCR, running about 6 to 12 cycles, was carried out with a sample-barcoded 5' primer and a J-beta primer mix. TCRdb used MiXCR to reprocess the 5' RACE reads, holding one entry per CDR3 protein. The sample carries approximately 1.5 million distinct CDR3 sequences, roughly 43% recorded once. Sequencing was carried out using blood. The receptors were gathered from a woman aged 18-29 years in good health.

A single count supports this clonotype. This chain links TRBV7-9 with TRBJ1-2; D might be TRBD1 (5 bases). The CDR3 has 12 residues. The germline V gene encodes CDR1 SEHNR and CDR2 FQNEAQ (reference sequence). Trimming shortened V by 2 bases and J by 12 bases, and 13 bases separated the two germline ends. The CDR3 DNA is TGTGCCAGCAGCTTATTCTCGACAGTCGACACCTTC. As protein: CASSLFSTVDTF.

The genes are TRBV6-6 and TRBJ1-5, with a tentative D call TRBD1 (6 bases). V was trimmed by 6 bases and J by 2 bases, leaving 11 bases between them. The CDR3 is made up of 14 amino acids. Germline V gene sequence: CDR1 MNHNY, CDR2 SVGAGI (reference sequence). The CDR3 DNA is TGTGCCAGCAGGCAGGGGCTGGGCAATCAGCCCCAGCATTTT. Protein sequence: CASRQGLGNQPQHF.

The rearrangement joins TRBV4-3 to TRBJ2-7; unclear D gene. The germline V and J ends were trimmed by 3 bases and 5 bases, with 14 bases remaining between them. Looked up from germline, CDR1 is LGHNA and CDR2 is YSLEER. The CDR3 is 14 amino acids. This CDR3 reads CASSQKSVGDEQYF. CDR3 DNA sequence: TGCGCCAGCAGCCAGAAAAGTGTTGGTGACGAGCAGTACTTC.

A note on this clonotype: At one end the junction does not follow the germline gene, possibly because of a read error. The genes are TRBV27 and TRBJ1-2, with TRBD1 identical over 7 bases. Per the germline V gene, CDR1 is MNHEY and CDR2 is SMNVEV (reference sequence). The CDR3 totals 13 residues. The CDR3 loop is CVSSETGAHGYTF. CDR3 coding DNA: TGTGTCAGCAGTGAAACAGGGGCCCATGGCTACACCTTC.

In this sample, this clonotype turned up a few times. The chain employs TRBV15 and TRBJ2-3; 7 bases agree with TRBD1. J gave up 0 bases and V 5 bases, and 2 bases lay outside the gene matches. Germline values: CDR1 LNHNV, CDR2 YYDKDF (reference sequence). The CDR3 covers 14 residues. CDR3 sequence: CATSGQDSTDTQYF. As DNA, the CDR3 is TGTGCCACCAGCGGACAGGATAGCACAGATACGCAGTATTTT.

CDR3 loop: CASSAGTSWELFF. CDR3 in DNA: TGTGCCAGCAGCGCCGGGACTTCCTGGGAGCTGTTTTTT. This chain connects TRBV9 to TRBJ2-2; possible D gene TRBD2, 6 bases. CDR3 length equals 13 residues. Trimming cost V 3 bases and J 9 bases, with 12 bases left between them. CDR1 is SGDLS and CDR2 is YYNGEE in the germline V gene.

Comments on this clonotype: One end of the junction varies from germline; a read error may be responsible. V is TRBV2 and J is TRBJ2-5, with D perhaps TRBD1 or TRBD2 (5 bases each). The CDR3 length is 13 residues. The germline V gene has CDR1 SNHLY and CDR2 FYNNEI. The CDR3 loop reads CASQPGTQEAQYF. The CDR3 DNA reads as TGTGCCAGCCAACCCGGGACGCAAGAGGCCCAGTACTTC. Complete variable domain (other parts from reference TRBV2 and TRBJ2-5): EPEVTQTPSHQVTQMGQEVILRCVPISNHLYFYWYRQILGQKVEFLVSFYNNEISEKSEIFDDQFSVERPDGSNFTLKIRSTKLEDSAMYFCASQPGTQEAQYFGPGTRLLVL.

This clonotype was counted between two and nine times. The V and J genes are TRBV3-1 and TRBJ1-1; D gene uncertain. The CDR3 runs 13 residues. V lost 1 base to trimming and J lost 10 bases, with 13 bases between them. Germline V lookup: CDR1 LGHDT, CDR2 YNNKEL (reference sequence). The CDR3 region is CASSQVANPAAFF. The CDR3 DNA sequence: TGTGCCAGCAGCCAAGTGGCTAACCCGGCAGCTTTCTTT. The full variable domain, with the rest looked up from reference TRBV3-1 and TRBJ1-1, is DTAVSQTPKYLVTQMGNDKSIKCEQNLGHDTMYWYKQDSKKFLKIMFSYNNKELIINETVPNRFSPKSPDKAHLNLHINSLELGDSAVYFCASSQVANPAAFFGQGTRLTVV.

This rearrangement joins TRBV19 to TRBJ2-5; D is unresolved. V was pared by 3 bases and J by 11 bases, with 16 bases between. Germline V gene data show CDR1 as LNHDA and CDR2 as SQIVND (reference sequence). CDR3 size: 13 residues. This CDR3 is CASSIQQTSLQYF. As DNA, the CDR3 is TGTGCCAGTAGTATCCAACAGACCAGTCTTCAGTACTTC.

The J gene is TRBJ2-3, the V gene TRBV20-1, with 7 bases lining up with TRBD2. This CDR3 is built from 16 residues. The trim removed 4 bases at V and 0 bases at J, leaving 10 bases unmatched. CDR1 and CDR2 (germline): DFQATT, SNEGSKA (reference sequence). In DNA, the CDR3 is TGCAGTGCTATGGGGAGGGGAATTTCTAGCACAGATACGCAGTATTTT. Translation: CSAMGRGISSTDTQYF.

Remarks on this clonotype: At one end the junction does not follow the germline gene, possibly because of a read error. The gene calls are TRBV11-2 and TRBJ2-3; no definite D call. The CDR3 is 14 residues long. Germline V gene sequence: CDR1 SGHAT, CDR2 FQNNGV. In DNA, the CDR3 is TGTGCCAGCAGCTCGCCACCTCTCGGAGATACACAGTATTTT. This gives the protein CASSSPPLGDTQYF.

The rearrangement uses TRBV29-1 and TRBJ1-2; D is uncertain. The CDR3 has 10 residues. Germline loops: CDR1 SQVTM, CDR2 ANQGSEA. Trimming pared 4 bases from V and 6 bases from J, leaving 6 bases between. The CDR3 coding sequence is TGCAGCGTTGCCGAAAATGGCTACACCTTC. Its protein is CSVAENGYTF. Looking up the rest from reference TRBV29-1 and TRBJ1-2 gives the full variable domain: SAVISQKPSRDICQRGTSLTIQCQVDSQVTMMFWYRQQPGQSLTLIATANQGSEATYESGFVIDKFPISRPNLTFSTLTVSNMSPEDSSIYLCSVAENGYTFGSGTRLTVV.